This TCR beta chain was sequenced during a study of cytomegalovirus exposure and HLA in healthy donors. V was trimmed by 3 bases and J by 0 bases, leaving 6 bases between them. CDR1 and CDR2 from the germline V gene are LNHDA and SQIVND (reference sequence). The CDR3 is 13 residues long. Study-wide findings and caveats: The authors enumerated some 170 TCR beta chains as linked to cytomegalovirus.

Separation from the approximately 670-subject first cohort characterized the 120-subject validation cohort, to which the donors belonged. Here immunoSEQ multiplex PCR was the method, and the copy in TCRdb shows in-frame clones only, minus some. The table has fewer than 150,000 clones, around 88% seen once; the top ten hold about 7.9%. In this sample, this clone turned up a few times. Its antigen is as yet unknown. The sample taken for sequencing was PBMCs. This TCR came from a woman between 18 and 29 years old in good health and CMV-seropositive. The chain recombines TRBV19 with TRBJ2-7; D ambiguous. CDR3 coding DNA: TGTGCCAGTAGTATTGGGCCCTCCTACGAGCAGTACTTC. This sequence encodes CASSIGPSYEQYF.